This T cell receptor (beta chain) was sequenced for a study of T cell responses to AZD1222 COVID-19 vaccine. Method: immunoSEQ multiplex PCR; TCRdb's copy keeps in-frame clones and lacks some. The sample includes some 130,000 clones, approximately 90% of them seen just once. The sequences come from peripheral blood, collected on day 0 of AZD1222 vaccination. This clonotype was obtained from an adult in good health.

CDR3 nucleotides: TGTGCCAGCAGCTCCCATAGGGGGGCCGGCTCCTACGAGCAGTACTTC. It yields the protein CASSSHRGAGSYEQYF. The chain combines TRBV7-2 with TRBJ2-7; the D call may be TRBD1 or TRBD2 (6 bases each). CDR1 is SGHTA and CDR2 is FQGNSA in the germline V gene. CDR3 size: 16 residues. The V end lost 4 bases, the J end lost 0 bases, and 16 bases lay between the germline ends.